Sequencing of this T cell receptor beta chain was carried out in a study of cytomegalovirus exposure and HLA in healthy donors. The PCR employed 60 Vbeta primers together with 13 Jbeta primers. The assay was immunoSEQ multiplex PCR, and TCRdb's table has in-frame clones only and misses some. The sample yields over 85,000 clones, roughly 76% seen once. This receptor was obtained from a middle-aged man in good health and CMV-seronegative. Sequenced sample: PBMCs.

The CDR3 protein is CASISGRNSYEQYF. Here the CDR3 DNA reads TGTGCCAGCATTAGCGGTAGGAATTCCTACGAGCAGTACTTC. J is TRBJ2-7 and V is TRBV7-9; TRBD2 is a possible D gene (6 bases). The CDR3 sequence is 14 residues long. Trimming cost V 7 bases and J 1 base, with 14 bases left between them. Germline V gene sequence: CDR1 SEHNR, CDR2 FQNEAQ (reference sequence). The full variable domain, its missing parts supplied by reference TRBV7-9 and TRBJ2-7, is DTGVSQNPRHKITKRGQNVTFRCDPISEHNRLYWYRQTLGQGPEFLTYFQNEAQLEKSRLLSDRFSAERPKGSFSTLEIQRTEQGDSAMYLCASISGRNSYEQYFGPGTRLTVT.